This T cell receptor beta chain originates from a study of shared clonotypes between healthy human individuals. Study-wide results and caveats: Rarefaction demonstrated incomplete sorted-subset sequencing despite large depth.

Only in-frame clones appear in the TCRdb table, and some are missing; sequencing was by immunoSEQ multiplex PCR. The sample has 2,100,000 or so clones; approximately 95% are singletons. The sample holds a few counts of this clone. The antigen is unknown. This clonotype originated in a man aged 18 to 29 in good health. Sequencing was done on a sample of naive CD4+ T cells sorted from blood. Specified subset: CD45RA+ positively selected.

In DNA form, the CDR3 reads TGTGCCAGCAGTTACCTCGGCAGGGGAGATCAGCCCCAGCATTTT. This codes for CASSYLGRGDQPQHF. This sequence joins TRBV6-5 and TRBJ1-5, with D possibly TRBD1 on 6 matching bases. Trimming removed 2 bases at V and 5 bases at J, with 13 bases between. Per the germline V gene, CDR1 is MNHEY and CDR2 is SVGAGI. This CDR3 is 15 amino acids long.